This T cell receptor beta chain was identified during a study of T cells in Graves' hyperthyroidism and ophthalmopathy. PBMCs were derived from around 10 ml fresh peripheral blood. Details on this clonotype: This sequence may be a read error, since a much larger clone differs from it by one base.

Amplified regions were TCR beta CDR3 sequences from RNA transcripts. The HTBI primer set served for first-round RT-PCR of the TCR CDR3. TCRdb processed the multiplex PCR reads anew with MiXCR; each CDR3 protein has one entry. The table shows roughly 400,000 distinct CDR3 sequences, with around a sixth occurring only once. Input material: blood. The clonotype originates from a woman under 30 with Graves' hyperthyroidism that later progressed to Graves' ophthalmopathy.

For the CDR3, the DNA is TGTGCCAGCAGCTTACTCGGGACGACCTTCTACAATGAGCAGTTCTTC. Translating it yields CASSLLGTTFYNEQFF. V and J are TRBV7-2 and TRBJ2-1, with D perhaps given as TRBD1 or TRBD2 (5 bases each). This CDR3 spans 16 amino acids. Per the germline V gene, CDR1 is SGHTA and CDR2 is FQGNSA. V lost 2 bases and J lost 3, with 14 bases in between.